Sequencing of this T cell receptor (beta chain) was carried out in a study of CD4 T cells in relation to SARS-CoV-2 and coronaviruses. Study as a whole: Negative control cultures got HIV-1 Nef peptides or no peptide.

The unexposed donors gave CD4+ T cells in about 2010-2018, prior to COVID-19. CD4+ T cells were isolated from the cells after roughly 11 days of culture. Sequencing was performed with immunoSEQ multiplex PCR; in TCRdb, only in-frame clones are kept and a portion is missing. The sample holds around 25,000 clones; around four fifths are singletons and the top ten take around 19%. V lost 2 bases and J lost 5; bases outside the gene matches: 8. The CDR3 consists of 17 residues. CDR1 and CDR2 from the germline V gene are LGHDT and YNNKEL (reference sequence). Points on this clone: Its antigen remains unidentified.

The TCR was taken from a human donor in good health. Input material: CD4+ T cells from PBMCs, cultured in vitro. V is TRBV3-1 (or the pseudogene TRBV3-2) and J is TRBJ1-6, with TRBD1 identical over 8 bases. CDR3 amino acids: CASSQTGGLGDNSPLHF. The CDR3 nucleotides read TGTGCCAGCAGCCAAACAGGGGGTCTAGGGGATAATTCACCCCTCCACTTT.